The 31 T cell receptor beta chains presented below share a single source sample, sequenced in a study of shared clonotypes between healthy human individuals (dated by TCRdb to 2020 to 2021). To prepare the library, the immunoSEQ multiplex PCR assay was applied. TCRdb obtained this table from immuneACCESS and retained in-frame rearrangements with V and J assigned. These tables miss some clones; where compared with another copy, unresolved V genes account for less than half of the shortfall, and the remainder is unexplained. The sample yields more than 1 million clones; around 82% were counted once. The ten largest account for about 0.52% of the sample. The specimen sequenced was memory CD4+ T cells from PBMCs. The sample's cell subset or site label, in plain terms: CD45RA-negative fraction. The source of these receptors is a man younger than 35 in good health. Some clones in this sample may be carry-over from other donors' samples.

This clone occurred a few times. The V and J genes are TRBV28 and TRBJ1-2, with 8 bases aligning to TRBD1. V shed 7 bases, J shed 6 bases, and the junction held 7 bases outside the gene matches. The CDR3 is made up of 13 amino acids. Germline lookup yields CDR1 MDHEN and CDR2 SYDVKM. CDR3 in amino acids: CASTGRGRDGYTF. In DNA form, the CDR3 reads TGTGCCAGCACGGGCAGGGGGCGGGATGGCTACACCTTC.

The chain is built from TRBV5-1 and TRBJ2-1; 8 positions match TRBD1. The J segment lost 6 bases and the V segment lost 2 bases, leaving 7 bases of the junction unmatched. This CDR3 is 15 amino acids long. In germline, CDR1 is SGHRS, CDR2 YFSETQ. The CDR3 nucleotides are TGCGCCAGCAGCTTTCCAGACAGGGGTGGCAATGAGCAGTTCTTC. It specifies CASSFPDRGGNEQFF.

The V gene is TRBV6-1, the J gene TRBJ1-2; unclear D gene. The CDR3 contains 14 residues. The V and J ends lost 1 base and 2 bases respectively, with 8 bases between them. CDR1 is MNHNS, CDR2 SASEGT, per germline. The DNA of the CDR3 is TGTGCCAGCAGTGAAGGCGGCGGAAACTATGGCTACACCTTC. Translating it yields CASSEGGGNYGYTF.

For the CDR3, the DNA is TGCGCCAGCAGCTTGGGATCGTTCGGCGGAGGCTACACCTTC. Amino acid sequence: CASSLGSFGGGYTF. The genes are TRBV5-1 and TRBJ1-2; D is unclear. The CDR3 runs to 14 residues. The germline gives CDR1 SGHRS, CDR2 YFSETQ. V shed 0 bases and J shed 8 bases, with 14 bases lying between them.

The CDR3 DNA follows: TGTGCCAGCAGTAAGCGGGAGGGCTGGGGTGAGCAGTTCTTC. It codes for CASSKREGWGEQFF. The chain combines TRBV11-1 with TRBJ2-1, with TRBD2 identical over 10 bases. The junction had 8 bases not matched to a gene; V was cut back by 6 bases and J by 9 bases. Germline V gene sequence: CDR1 SGHAT, CDR2 FQDESV (reference sequence). This CDR3 has 14 amino acids.

The V call is TRBV2, the J call TRBJ1-1, with unresolved D. Trimming left V 6 bases short and J 0 bases short, with 11 bases between. The CDR3 is made up of 14 amino acids. Germline loops: CDR1 SNHLY, CDR2 FYNNEI. CDR3 amino acids: CASRQGTVNTEAFF. The CDR3 bases are TGTGCCAGCAGACAAGGAACGGTGAACACTGAAGCTTTCTTT.

CDR3 bases: TGCGCCAGCAGCCGAGGGGTGGATACGCAGTATTTT. Protein sequence: CASSRGVDTQYF. The V and J genes are TRBV5-1 and TRBJ2-3; D possibly matches TRBD1 or TRBD2 (5 bases each). CDR1 and CDR2 from the germline V gene are SGHRS and YFSETQ. V was clipped by 4 bases and J by 6 bases, with 9 bases between them. This CDR3 spans 12 amino acids.

This chain links TRBV15 with TRBJ1-4, with D possibly matching TRBD1 (5 bases). Germline CDR1 LNHNV, CDR2 YYDKDF (reference sequence). The CDR3 runs to 15 residues. Trimming cost V 2 bases and J 2 bases, with 9 bases left between them. In DNA, the CDR3 is TGTGCCACCAGCAGACCTGGGGGGACTAATGAAAAACTGTTTTTT. This gives the protein CATSRPGGTNEKLFF.

The J gene is TRBJ1-2, the V gene TRBV6-6; 7 bases line up with TRBD1. This CDR3 has 14 residues. Germline V gene sequence: CDR1 MNHNY, CDR2 SVGAGI (reference sequence). The V and J ends lost 5 bases and 11 bases, in that order; junction bases with no gene match: 14. The CDR3 nucleotides are TGTGCCAGCAGTAACCTCCGGGACAGCGGCCTGTACACCTTC. The encoded protein is CASSNLRDSGLYTF.

This clone appeared a few times. V and J are TRBV5-1 and TRBJ2-2, with 7 bases matching TRBD1. This CDR3 spans 16 amino acids. Germline CDR1 and CDR2: SGHRS and YFSETQ. With V trimmed by 4 bases and J by 1 base, 7 bases remained unmatched. CDR3 region: CASSQRQGMNTGELFF. The CDR3 nucleotides are TGCGCCAGCAGCCAAAGACAGGGCATGAACACCGGGGAGCTGTTTTTT.

The chain recombines TRBV5-1 with TRBJ1-4; the D is unclear. V lost 0 bases, J lost 8 bases, and 17 bases lay in between. The CDR3 covers 16 residues. Germline assignment: CDR1 SGHRS and CDR2 YFSETQ. The CDR3 sequence: CASSLGWGDFGEKLFF. Here the CDR3 DNA reads TGCGCCAGCAGCTTGGGGTGGGGAGATTTCGGGGAAAAACTGTTTTTT.

A remark on this clone: Other DNA sequences in the same sample also yield this CDR3. The chain combines TRBV6-1 with TRBJ2-3; D not certain. Germline CDR1 is MNHNS and CDR2 is SASEGT. Trimming pared 3 bases from V and 3 bases from J, leaving 13 bases between. The CDR3 extends over 15 amino acids. The CDR3, as DNA: TGTGCCAGCAGTGAGCCCCGTCTGGGTACAGATACGCAGTATTTT. Translation gives CASSEPRLGTDTQYF.

The chain employs TRBV5-1 and TRBJ1-1, with D maybe TRBD1 (5 bases). The CDR3 is made up of 15 amino acids. Germline V gene sequence: CDR1 SGHRS, CDR2 YFSETQ. Trimming cost V 4 bases and J 3 bases, with 16 bases left between them. This chain's CDR3 is CASSTAGRSDTEAFF. For the CDR3, the DNA is TGCGCCAGCAGCACGGCAGGGCGGTCGGACACTGAAGCTTTCTTT.

This clone came up once. The chain recombines TRBV7-8 with TRBJ1-2; D is unclear. The germline V and J ends were trimmed by 1 base and 8 bases, with 8 bases remaining between them. CDR3 length: 12 amino acids. Germline V lookup: CDR1 SGHVS, CDR2 FQNEAQ. The CDR3 sequence: CASSLEAGGYTF. The CDR3 nucleotides are TGTGCCAGCAGCTTAGAAGCGGGCGGCTACACCTTC.

The rearrangement links TRBV28 to TRBJ2-3; D assignment may be TRBD1 or TRBD2 (6 bases each). Germline V gene data show CDR1 as MDHEN and CDR2 as SYDVKM. Trimming took off 5 bases at V and 5 bases at J, with 14 bases between the two ends. This CDR3 is built from 14 residues. This CDR3 is CASSPAGGEDTQYF. The CDR3, as DNA: TGTGCCAGCAGTCCAGCCGGGGGCGAAGATACGCAGTATTTT.

V is TRBV30 and J is TRBJ2-6; D uncertain. V gave up 4 bases and J gave up 4 bases, with 5 bases separating them. The CDR3 is made up of 12 amino acids. Germline loops: CDR1 GTSNPN, CDR2 SVGIG (reference sequence). The CDR3 DNA is TGTGCCTGGACCTCCGGGGCCAACGTCCTGACTTTC. As protein: CAWTSGANVLTF.

This chain uses TRBV23-1 with TRBJ2-7; weak D call: TRBD2 (5 bases). TRBV23-1 is assigned to the ORF class and has an uncertain function. The ends were cut back, 0 bases at V and 2 bases at J, with 14 bases in the middle. The CDR3 runs to 16 residues. DNA for the CDR3: TGCGCCAGCAGTCAATCATCGAGCGGTAGACCCTACGAGCAGTACTTC. Its protein is CASSQSSSGRPYEQYF.

CDR3: CASRASSGNQPQHF. The CDR3 bases are TGTGCCAGCAGAGCTTCGTCAGGGAATCAGCCCCAGCATTTT. This chain uses TRBV2 with TRBJ1-5, with D possibly matching TRBD1 (5 bases). CDR1 is SNHLY and CDR2 is FYNNEI in the germline V gene. The CDR3 totals 14 residues. The ends were cut back, 6 bases at V and 4 bases at J, with 13 bases in the middle.

CDR3 sequence: CASRPSSGRAKGVNEQFF. The CDR3 coding sequence is TGCGCCAGCAGACCCTCTAGCGGGAGGGCCAAGGGTGTGAATGAGCAGTTCTTC. The V and J genes are TRBV4-1 and TRBJ2-1; 12 nucleotides match TRBD2. Germline CDR1 reads MGHRA; CDR2 reads YSYEKL. The CDR3 runs to 18 residues. The V and J ends lost 6 bases and 7 bases, in that order; junction bases with no gene match: 16.

This sequence joins TRBV18 and TRBJ2-4; 7 bases are shared with TRBD1. The ends lost 2 bases at V and 4 bases at J; junction bases unmatched: 2. The CDR3 has 14 amino acids. The germline CDR1 and CDR2 sequences are KGHSH and LQKENI. The CDR3 sequence is CASSPGGQKNIQYF. As DNA, the CDR3 is TGTGCCAGCTCACCAGGGGGACAGAAAAACATTCAGTACTTC. The complete variable domain, with remaining parts taken from reference TRBV18 and TRBJ2-4, reads NAGVMQNPRHLVRRRGQEARLRCSPMKGHSHVYWYRQLPEEGLKFMVYLQKENIIDESGMPKERFSAEFPKEGPSILRIQQVVRGDSAAYFCASSPGGQKNIQYFGAGTRLSVL.

The chain uses TRBV18 and TRBJ2-1, with D tentatively TRBD2 (5 bases). Germline V gene sequence: CDR1 KGHSH, CDR2 LQKENI. The germline V and J ends were trimmed by 6 bases and 11 bases, with 14 bases remaining between them. CDR3 length equals 12 residues. The CDR3 here is CASSPSADQQFF. The CDR3 DNA reads as TGTGCCAGCTCGCCCTCAGCGGACCAGCAGTTCTTC.

This chain uses TRBV7-2 with TRBJ2-1, with a weak D call TRBD2 (6 bases). The CDR3 is made up of 15 amino acids. Trimming shortened V by 5 bases and J by 0 bases, and 11 bases separated the two germline ends. CDR1 is SGHTA and CDR2 is FQGNSA in the germline V gene. CDR3 DNA: TGTGCCAGCAGCATGGGACTCCTCTCCTACAATGAGCAGTTCTTC. This codes for CASSMGLLSYNEQFF.

Of note for this clone: Other DNA sequences of this sample code for an identical CDR3. The CDR3 DNA follows: TGTGCCAGCTCACCTGGGGGTAGCTCTGGAAACACCATATATTTT. This sequence encodes CASSPGGSSGNTIYF. This chain links TRBV18 with TRBJ1-3, with a tentative D call TRBD1 (5 bases). V was clipped by 3 bases and J by 0 bases, with 9 bases between them. This CDR3 is built from 15 residues. CDR1 and CDR2 (germline): KGHSH, LQKENI.

V is TRBV4-3 and J is TRBJ2-3; 11 bases map to TRBD2. V shed 5 bases, J shed 2 bases, and the junction held 9 bases outside the gene matches. Germline CDR1 LGHNA, CDR2 YSLEER. The CDR3 runs 17 residues. Written as DNA, the CDR3 is TGCGCCAGCAGCTTCGGGACTAGCGGTTCTTTCACAGATACGCAGTATTTT. Its translation: CASSFGTSGSFTDTQYF.

This chain links TRBV19 with TRBJ1-1, with D unresolved. V lost 6 bases and J 0 bases, leaving 8 bases between the germline ends. This CDR3 comprises 13 residues. The germline gives CDR1 LNHDA, CDR2 SQIVND (reference sequence). CDR3 bases: TGTGCCAGTAGGACCGGGTTGAACACTGAAGCTTTCTTT. Translation gives CASRTGLNTEAFF.

This clone has a single count. The rearrangement links TRBV6-6 to TRBJ1-2; a possible D gene is TRBD1 (6 bases). V was trimmed by 2 bases and J by 4 bases, leaving 11 bases between them. The CDR3 covers 14 residues. Germline V gives CDR1 MNHNY, CDR2 SVGAGI (reference sequence). The CDR3 coding sequence is TGTGCCAGCAGTTACGTGGGCAGGGGCTATGGCTACACCTTC. This gives the protein CASSYVGRGYGYTF.

V is TRBV11-1 and J is TRBJ2-7, with 9 bases identical to TRBD2. V dropped 6 bases and J dropped 5; count of bases not matched to a gene: 8. The CDR3 has 14 residues. Per the germline V gene, CDR1 is SGHAT and CDR2 is FQDESV (reference sequence). The chain's CDR3 is CASRPGTSQNEQYF. As DNA, the CDR3 is TGTGCCAGCAGACCAGGGACTAGCCAAAACGAGCAGTACTTC.

The chain combines TRBV27 with TRBJ1-4; D is ambiguous. The CDR3 extends over 14 amino acids. CDR1 MNHEY and CDR2 SMNVEV come from the germline V gene (reference sequence). V lost 3 bases to trimming and J lost 3 bases, with 8 bases between them. CDR3 region: CASSLPGPNEKLFF. The CDR3 coding sequence is TGTGCCAGCAGTTTGCCGGGCCCTAATGAAAAACTGTTTTTT.

V is TRBV28 and J is TRBJ1-1; D is undetermined. Germline V CDR1 and CDR2: MDHEN, SYDVKM. V lost 1 base and J 10 bases, leaving 10 bases between the germline ends. There are 12 residues in the CDR3. This CDR3 is CASSLSVWGAFF. The CDR3, as DNA: TGTGCCAGCAGTTTATCCGTGTGGGGAGCTTTCTTT.

V gene TRBV2 combines with J gene TRBJ1-2; TRBD1 aligns across 7 bases. Germline CDR1 SNHLY, CDR2 FYNNEI. The CDR3 is 15 residues long. V trimming: 4 bases; J trimming: 6 bases; junction bases outside the gene matches: 11. The CDR3 nucleotides read TGTGCCAGCAGTGTTTCAGGGGGATCACCACATGGCTACACCTTC. Protein: CASSVSGGSPHGYTF.

CDR3 sequence: CASRPRRLVKNNEQFF. The CDR3 DNA reads TGTGCCAGCAGACCCCGACGGCTAGTTAAAAACAATGAGCAGTTCTTC. The rearrangement joins TRBV28 to TRBJ2-1; D is unclear. Germline CDR1 reads MDHEN; CDR2 reads SYDVKM. V gave up 6 bases and J gave up 5 bases, with 20 bases separating them. The CDR3 is 16 amino acids.